This TCR beta chain is drawn from a study of blood T cell repertoires in COVID-19. The wider study: Material from acute and convalescent COVID-19 was sourced from the United States, Italy and Spain. From T cells, B-cell-depleted T cells, or PBMCs came the material, which was cDNA or gDNA.

Ages ranged from roughly 18 to 100 years, with residence in approximately 25 US areas. Profiling relied on immunoSEQ multiplex PCR, and the TCRdb table lists in-frame clones only, not all of them. The data show 400,000 to 550,000 clones, around nine tenths seen once. V was cut by 3 bases and J by 7 bases, with 13 bases left in between. From germline, CDR1 is MNHNS and CDR2 SASEGT. This CDR3 contains 13 residues. The gene calls are TRBV6-1 and TRBJ2-7; D gene unclear. The receptor was isolated from a woman aged 18 to 35 with acute COVID-19. Sequenced: PBMCs or T cells enriched from blood (not recorded which). CDR3 residues: CASSDDGAREQYF. In nucleotides, the CDR3 is TGTGCCAGCAGTGATGACGGCGCTAGGGAGCAGTACTTC.